The 32 T cell receptor beta chains below were found in one sample sequenced in a study of human T cells and chemical hapten exposure. Time point here: pre-sensitization, week 0. Treatment described: therapeutic diphenylcyclopropenone sensitization with weekly scalp DPC. TCRdb analysed the RACE reads with MiXCR anew, one entry per CDR3 protein. The sample has a few hundred thousand distinct CDR3 sequences, over 7.5% seen once. Sequences were derived from whole blood, sampled in connection with sensitization to the hapten diphenylcyclopropenone (DPC). Every receptor here comes from a man between 18 and 29 years old with alopecia areata. Some clones in this sample may be carry-over from other donors' samples.

The rearrangement uses TRBV24-1 and TRBJ2-2; 8 nucleotides match TRBD2. The V and J ends lost 0 bases and 6 bases, in that order; junction bases with no gene match: 2. Germline-derived CDR1 and CDR2 are KGHDR and SFDVKD. The CDR3 length is 15 residues. CDR3 sequence (DNA): TGTGCCACCAGTGATTTGAGAGCGGGGGCCGGGGAGCTGTTTTTT. Its translation is CATSDLRAGAGELFF.

This chain connects TRBV10-3 to TRBJ2-2; tentatively, D is TRBD2 (5 bases). There are 15 residues in the CDR3. In germline, CDR1 is ENHRY, CDR2 SYGVKD. V lost 2 bases to trimming and J lost 2 bases, with 9 bases between them. This CDR3 reads CAISERGINTGELFF. The CDR3 nucleotides read TGTGCCATCAGTGAGCGAGGGATTAACACCGGGGAGCTGTTTTTT.

The rearrangement joins TRBV7-9 to TRBJ2-3; possibly TRBD2 for D (5 bases). This CDR3 is built from 10 residues. The V end was cut by 5 bases, the J end by 11 bases, with 8 bases between. Germline V gives CDR1 SEHNR, CDR2 FQNEAQ (reference sequence). Here the CDR3 DNA reads TGTGCCAGCAGCCCTCGGGAGCAGTATTTT. Translating it yields CASSPREQYF.

There are a few counts of this clonotype. The CDR3 region is CSASPTRFLYEQYF. The CDR3 nucleotides read TGCAGTGCTAGTCCTACACGGTTCCTCTACGAGCAGTACTTC. The chain uses TRBV20-1 and TRBJ2-7, with D hard to call. Germline V gene lookup returns CDR1 DFQATT and CDR2 SNEGSKA (reference sequence). This CDR3 contains 14 residues. V lost 3 bases and J lost 3, with 15 bases in between.

This clonotype was counted between two and nine times. V usage is TRBV27 and J usage is TRBJ1-6; D gene uncertain. The V gene lost 5 bases and the J gene lost 6 bases, with 8 bases spanning the gap. In germline, CDR1 is MNHEY, CDR2 SMNVEV (reference sequence). The length of the CDR3 is 13 residues. Here the CDR3 reads CASSIQRNSPLHF. DNA of the CDR3: TGTGCCAGCAGTATTCAACGTAATTCACCCCTCCACTTT.

This clonotype was counted many times. The chain combines TRBV9 with TRBJ2-1; the match to TRBD1 covers 7 bases. The trim removed 0 bases at V and 7 bases at J, leaving 13 bases unmatched. The germline CDR1 and CDR2 sequences are SGDLS and YYNGEE. CDR3 length: 17 residues. CDR3 in DNA: TGTGCCAGCAGCGTAGACGGTTTAATGGTCAGGGGGAATGAGCAGTTCTTC. This codes for CASSVDGLMVRGNEQFF.

CDR3 protein: CASSIQDPPPETQYF. The DNA for the CDR3 is TGTGCCAGCAGTATCCAGGATCCCCCGCCGGAGACCCAGTACTTC. V is TRBV25-1 and J is TRBJ2-5; D not resolved. The CDR3 consists of 15 residues. V lost 5 bases and J lost 5, with 18 bases in between. Germline CDR1 MGHDK, CDR2 SYGVNS.

This clonotype has at least ten counts. The chain uses TRBV29-1 and TRBJ1-1; 7 nucleotides line up with TRBD1. The CDR3 is 15 residues long. The germline V gene encodes CDR1 SQVTM and CDR2 ANQGSEA. V lost 6 bases, J lost 12 bases, and 22 bases stayed unmatched. The CDR3 sequence is CSVLRSRDRALAPFF. CDR3 nucleotide sequence: TGCAGCGTCTTACGCTCCCGGGACAGAGCCCTGGCACCTTTCTTT.

The V gene is TRBV12-3 or TRBV12-4, the J gene TRBJ2-5; D call uncertain. Trimming cost V 1 base and J 5 bases, with 5 bases left between them. The CDR3 is 12 residues long. DNA of the CDR3: TGTGCCAGCAGTTTAGGCCCCGAGACCCAGTACTTC. Residues: CASSLGPETQYF.

The chain carries TRBV7-6 and TRBJ2-3, with D possibly matching TRBD1 (5 bases). There are 14 residues in the CDR3. Germline lookup yields CDR1 SGHVS and CDR2 FNYEAQ. Trimming cost V 0 bases and J 1 base, with 5 bases left between them. The DNA for the CDR3 is TGTGCCAGCAGCTTAGCGACAGGCACAGATACGCAGTATTTT. It yields the protein CASSLATGTDTQYF.

The chain employs TRBV20-1 and TRBJ2-1; 13 bases fit TRBD2. Germline trimming cut 6 bases from V and 1 base from J; bases unmatched to any gene: 12. The CDR3 totals 18 residues. CDR1 DFQATT and CDR2 SNEGSKA come from the germline V gene (reference sequence). The CDR3 nucleotides are TGCAGTGCCGCGACTAGCGGGGGGCCTGGGCCTTCCTACAATGAGCAGTTCTTC. This sequence encodes CSAATSGGPGPSYNEQFF.

A few counts support this clonotype. This sequence joins TRBV28 and TRBJ2-7; 9 nucleotides agree with TRBD1. Unmatched junction bases numbered 17, after V lost 6 bases and J lost 5 bases. The length of the CDR3 is 17 residues. CDR1 MDHEN and CDR2 SYDVKM come from the germline V gene. The CDR3 DNA follows: TGTGCCAGCAGCCCGCAGCGCGGGACAGGGTATCGAGACGAGCAGTACTTC. As protein: CASSPQRGTGYRDEQYF.

In its sample, this clonotype was seen many times. The rearrangement joins TRBV11-1 to TRBJ2-7, with a tentative D call TRBD1 (6 bases). The germline V gene has CDR1 SGHAT and CDR2 FQDESV (reference sequence). V lost 6 bases, J lost 0 bases, and 12 bases lay in between. The length of the CDR3 is 14 residues. DNA for the CDR3: TGTGCCAGCAGATACCAGGGGAGCTCCTACGAGCAGTACGTC. This encodes CASRYQGSSYEQYV.

This clonotype was counted a few times. The gene calls are TRBV2 and TRBJ2-7; 9 bases match TRBD1. The trim removed 6 bases at V and 3 bases at J, leaving 3 bases unmatched. Germline CDR1 and CDR2: SNHLY and FYNNEI. This CDR3 is built from 13 residues. The CDR3 sequence: CASRPDRGYEQYF. The DNA of the CDR3 is TGTGCCAGCAGACCGGACAGGGGCTACGAGCAGTACTTC.

The chain carries TRBV14 and TRBJ2-1, with D hard to call. Germline values: CDR1 SGHDN, CDR2 FVKESK. The V and J ends lost 0 bases and 4 bases respectively, with 4 bases between them. This CDR3 comprises 13 residues. This CDR3 is CASSQDLYNEQFF. DNA of the CDR3: TGTGCCAGCAGCCAAGATCTATACAATGAGCAGTTCTTC.

This chain links TRBV9 with TRBJ2-5; 12 nucleotides align to TRBD2. V was clipped by 4 bases and J by 4 bases; unmatched bases: 14. CDR1 and CDR2 (germline): SGDLS, YYNGEE. CDR3 length: 18 residues. The CDR3 region has the DNA TGTGCCAGCAGCCGGACTAGCGGGGACTCCTCCCTCGGAGAGACCCAGTACTTC. Protein: CASSRTSGDSSLGETQYF.

A note on this clonotype: A much larger clone sits a single nucleotide away, making a read error possible. The chain recombines TRBV18 with TRBJ1-1; D is undetermined. This CDR3 spans 19 amino acids. Germline-derived CDR1 and CDR2 are KGHSH and LQKENI. DNA of the CDR3: TGTGCCAGCTCACCAGTCCAGTGGCAAACGGCGCGTACGAACACTCAAGCTTTCTTT. This translates into CASSPVQWQTARTNTQAFF.

There are a few counts of this clonotype. This chain uses TRBV7-2 with TRBJ2-2, with 11 bases matching TRBD1. CDR3 length: 15 residues. With 3 bases clipped from V and 6 bases from J, the junction kept 3 bases outside the gene matches. The V gene's germline CDR1 is SGHTA and CDR2 FQGNSA. CDR3 DNA sequence: TGTGCCAGCAGCTTCGGACAGGGGGCGTCCGGGGAGCTGTTTTTT. Translated, it gives CASSFGQGASGELFF.

This clonotype appeared a few times. The chain has TRBV28 and TRBJ1-3, with 9 bases matching TRBD1. The CDR3 loop spans 16 amino acids. CDR1 is MDHEN, CDR2 SYDVKM, per germline. V shed 4 bases, J shed 0 bases, and the junction held 4 bases outside the gene matches. The CDR3 region is CASSSPGQGSGNTIYF. The DNA for the CDR3 is TGTGCCAGCAGTTCGCCGGGACAGGGCTCTGGAAACACCATATATTTT. Looking up the rest from reference TRBV28 and TRBJ1-3 gives the full variable domain: DVKVTQSSRYLVKRTGEKVFLECVQDMDHENMFWYRQDPGLGLRLIYFSYDVKMKEKGDIPEGYSVSREKKERFSLILESASTNQTSMYLCASSSPGQGSGNTIYFGEGSWLTVV.

In its sample, this clonotype was seen a few times. The chain recombines TRBV3-1 with TRBJ1-2; TRBD1 matches at 7 bases. V shed 0 bases, J shed 1 base, and the junction held 8 bases outside the gene matches. Germline V gene sequence: CDR1 LGHDT, CDR2 YNNKEL (reference sequence). The length of the CDR3 is 17 residues. DNA for the CDR3: TGTGCCAGCAGCCAAGACCCGGGGCAGGGGGATAACTATGGCTACACCTTC. Protein product: CASSQDPGQGDNYGYTF.

V and J are TRBV2 and TRBJ1-2; perhaps TRBD1 as D (5 bases). The CDR3 covers 12 residues. Germline V gene lookup returns CDR1 SNHLY and CDR2 FYNNEI. The V gene lost 7 bases and the J gene lost 4 bases, with 10 bases spanning the gap. CDR3 DNA: TGTGCCAGCAACCGGGGGACCTATGGCTACACCTTC. Translating gives CASNRGTYGYTF.

The rearrangement links TRBV5-6 to TRBJ1-2, with TRBD1 identical over 9 bases. V was clipped by 2 bases and J by 7 bases; unmatched bases: 6. Germline CDR1 SGHDT, CDR2 YYEEEE. The CDR3 sequence is 14 residues long. This chain's CDR3 is CASSFWTGDGGYTF. CDR3 DNA sequence: TGTGCCAGCAGCTTTTGGACAGGGGACGGTGGCTACACCTTC.

The chain's CDR3 is CSARDGRGRPYNSPLHF. The CDR3, as DNA: TGCAGTGCTAGAGATGGCAGGGGGCGACCCTATAATTCACCCCTCCACTTT. The chain employs TRBV20-1 and TRBJ1-6; 8 nucleotides align to TRBD1. V trimming: 0 bases; J trimming: 2 bases; junction bases outside the gene matches: 6. The germline V gene has CDR1 DFQATT and CDR2 SNEGSKA (reference sequence). The CDR3 is 17 amino acids.

This clonotype has a handful of counts. The chain links TRBV5-1 to TRBJ2-3, with TRBD2 matching 7 bases. Germline assignment: CDR1 SGHRS and CDR2 YFSETQ. This CDR3 is 14 amino acids long. V shed 3 bases, J shed 5 bases, and the junction held 6 bases outside the gene matches. The CDR3, as DNA: TGCGCCAGCAGCTGGTCTAGCGGTAGAGATACGCAGTATTTT. As protein: CASSWSSGRDTQYF.

A few counts support this clonotype. This chain joins TRBV7-2 and TRBJ2-2, with a tentative D call TRBD1 (5 bases). V lost 6 bases and J 1 base, leaving 12 bases between the germline ends. This CDR3 spans 15 amino acids. The germline CDR1 and CDR2 sequences are SGHTA and FQGNSA. The CDR3 reads CASRMQGVNTGELFF. CDR3 DNA: TGTGCCAGCAGGATGCAGGGTGTGAACACCGGGGAGCTGTTTTTT.

The chain employs TRBV27 and TRBJ1-2, with D maybe TRBD1 (5 bases). The CDR3 spans 16 residues. The germline V gene has CDR1 MNHEY and CDR2 SMNVEV (reference sequence). The ends were cut back, 3 bases at V and 0 bases at J, with 14 bases in the middle. CDR3 nucleotides: TGTGCCAGCAGTTTTCTGCCGGGGCCGGCTAACTATGGCTACACCTTC. This translates into CASSFLPGPANYGYTF.

This clonotype was seen at least ten times. CDR3 residues: CASTGRPYNEQFF. CDR3 nucleotides: TGTGCCAGCACAGGGAGGCCTTACAATGAGCAGTTCTTC. The chain recombines TRBV27 with TRBJ2-1; possible D gene TRBD2, 6 bases. The germline V and J ends were trimmed by 7 bases and 4 bases, with 11 bases remaining between them. The CDR3 has 13 residues. Germline loops: CDR1 MNHEY, CDR2 SMNVEV (reference sequence).

The sample holds a few counts of this clonotype. Written as DNA, the CDR3 is TGCAGCGTTGGGTACCGCCTGGAAAAACTGTTTTTT. Protein sequence: CSVGYRLEKLFF. V gene TRBV29-1 combines with J gene TRBJ1-4; no definite D call. The germline V and J ends were trimmed by 4 bases and 8 bases, with 11 bases remaining between them. The CDR3 is 12 amino acids. Germline V gives CDR1 SQVTM, CDR2 ANQGSEA.

The V call is TRBV29-1, the J call TRBJ2-2; perhaps TRBD1 as D (6 bases). CDR1 is SQVTM and CDR2 is ANQGSEA in the germline V gene. The CDR3 contains 13 residues. Trimming shortened V by 5 bases and J by 3 bases, and 10 bases separated the two germline ends. The CDR3 protein is CSVRDTYTGELFF. The CDR3 bases are TGCAGCGTTAGGGACACCTACACCGGGGAGCTGTTTTTT.

The V and J genes are TRBV2 and TRBJ2-3; possibly TRBD2 for D (6 bases). This CDR3 is built from 14 residues. From germline, CDR1 is SNHLY and CDR2 FYNNEI. V lost 6 bases, J lost 6 bases, and 16 bases lay in between. CDR3 sequence (DNA): TGTGCCAGCAGGCCTCTCGAGGGAGGTGATACGCAGTATTTT. It is translated as CASRPLEGGDTQYF. Drawing the rest from reference TRBV2 and TRBJ2-3, the complete variable domain is EPEVTQTPSHQVTQMGQEVILRCVPISNHLYFYWYRQILGQKVEFLVSFYNNEISEKSEIFDDQFSVERPDGSNFTLKIRSTKLEDSAMYFCASRPLEGGDTQYFGPGTRLTVL.

The chain combines TRBV4-1 with TRBJ1-5; D unclear. The germline V gene encodes CDR1 MGHRA and CDR2 YSYEKL. This CDR3 contains 17 residues. Trimming pared 2 bases from V and 8 bases from J, leaving 22 bases between. The CDR3 region is CASSQFVIRRAVKPQHF. The CDR3, as DNA: TGCGCCAGCAGCCAATTTGTTATCAGAAGGGCGGTGAAGCCCCAGCATTTT.

This clonotype was counted a few times. This chain uses TRBV4-3 with TRBJ1-2, with no clear D. Trimming left V 0 bases short and J 5 bases short, with 7 bases between. Germline loops: CDR1 LGHNA, CDR2 YSLEER. The CDR3 runs to 13 residues. CDR3: CASSQDLRYGYTF. The CDR3, as DNA: TGCGCCAGCAGCCAAGACTTACGTTATGGCTACACCTTC.